This TCR beta chain derives from a study of identical twins. Whole-study results and caveats: Insertion counts were lower in abundant cord blood beta clonotypes, a trend that memory repertoires did not show.

CDR1 and CDR2 (germline): MRHNA, SNTAGT. There are 14 residues in the CDR3. With 6 bases clipped from V and 4 bases from J, the junction kept 5 bases outside the gene matches. This clonotype was seen many times. Antigen: not known. TCRdb re-called the 5' RACE reads through MiXCR, storing one row per CDR3 protein. Of around 100,000 distinct CDR3 sequences in the sample, under 7% were seen once. This TCR derives from a woman aged 45-59 years in good health. Sequenced: memory T cells sorted from blood. This chain uses TRBV6-4 with TRBJ2-2, with 7 bases that match TRBD2. CDR3 DNA sequence: TGTGCCAGCAGCCCAAGGGAGGGCACCGGGGAGCTGTTTTTT. Amino acids: CASSPREGTGELFF.